Sequencing of this T cell receptor (beta chain) was carried out in a study of T cell responses to AZD1222 COVID-19 vaccine. Repertoires were generated with immunoSEQ multiplex PCR, while TCRdb's copy carries only in-frame clones and drops some. This sample has tens of thousands of clones; about nine tenths occur once, and the top ten carry around 7.8%. The CDR3 is 13 amino acids. Germline V lookup: CDR1 MGHRA, CDR2 YSYEKL. Between the trimmed V and J ends, which lost 1 base and 2 bases, there was a span of 5 bases. The receptor was derived from an adult in good health. The sequenced sample was peripheral blood, obtained on day 0 of AZD1222 vaccination. This chain joins TRBV4-1 and TRBJ2-5; D not resolved. CDR3 sequence: CASSQGSQETQYF. The CDR3 nucleotides are TGCGCCAGCAGCCAAGGGTCTCAAGAGACCCAGTACTTC.